These T cell receptor beta chains were read from a single sample in a study of blood T cell repertoires in COVID-19. Assay: immunoSEQ multiplex PCR; the TCRdb copy retains only in-frame clones and omits some. The sample contains about 220,000 clones, approximately 85% of which appear only once. Sequenced input: peripheral blood. The receptors here all came from a woman in her 70s with COVID-19, enrolled during active disease. Each CDR3 is given with its conserved first and last residue. The order of the fields is D gene, V gene, clone size, J gene, CDR3 protein, CDR3 DNA. D genes are given only for firm matches. Size values are once, few and many counts, or a class for expanded clones, and some rows have none.

d_call: -; v_call: TRBV3-1/TRBV3-2; clone_size: -; j_call: TRBJ2-7; cdr3_aa: CASSQLHTGLQYF; cdr3_nt: TGTGCCAGCAGCCAGCTACATACAGGGTTGCAGTACTTC
d_call: -; v_call: TRBV9; clone_size: few; j_call: TRBJ1-6; cdr3_aa: CASSALPSSYNSPLHF; cdr3_nt: TGTGCCAGCAGCGCACTCCCGAGCTCCTATAATTCACCCCTCCACTTT
d_call: -; v_call: TRBV6-2/TRBV6-3; clone_size: -; j_call: TRBJ2-7; cdr3_aa: CASSLEASGEQYF; cdr3_nt: TGTGCCAGCAGTTTGGAGGCGAGTGGGGAGCAGTACTTC
d_call: -; v_call: TRBV5-1; clone_size: -; j_call: TRBJ1-3; cdr3_aa: CASSEGHSISGNTIYF; cdr3_nt: TGCGCCAGCAGCGAGGGACACAGCATCTCTGGAAACACCATATATTTT
d_call: -; v_call: TRBV1; clone_size: -; j_call: TRBJ2-5; cdr3_aa: CTSSQLPPAERGLQETQYF; cdr3_nt: TGCACCAGCAGCCAGCTCCCCCCCGCGGAGCGGGGACTACAAGAGACCCAGTACTTC
d_call: -; v_call: TRBV29-1; clone_size: few; j_call: TRBJ1-5; cdr3_aa: CSVADQGYQPQHF; cdr3_nt: TGCAGCGTTGCCGACCAGGGGTATCAGCCCCAGCATTTT
d_call: -; v_call: TRBV7-9; clone_size: -; j_call: TRBJ2-7; cdr3_aa: CASSQGKGREAYEQYF; cdr3_nt: TGTGCCAGCAGCCAGGGGAAGGGGAGGGAAGCCTACGAGCAGTACTTC
d_call: TRBD1; v_call: TRBV30; clone_size: -; j_call: TRBJ1-6; cdr3_aa: CACTDRANSPLHF; cdr3_nt: TGTGCCTGTACGGACAGGGCCAATTCACCCCTCCACTTT
d_call: -; v_call: TRBV18; clone_size: few; j_call: TRBJ2-6; cdr3_aa: CASSPPSGANVLTF; cdr3_nt: TGTGCCAGCTCACCACCTAGCGGGGCCAACGTCCTGACTTTC
d_call: -; v_call: TRBV15; clone_size: -; j_call: TRBJ1-1; cdr3_aa: CATSRELRGGFDEAFF; cdr3_nt: TGTGCCACCAGCAGAGAACTGAGGGGGGGGTTCGATGAAGCTTTCTTT
d_call: -; v_call: TRBV18; clone_size: -; j_call: TRBJ2-2; cdr3_aa: CASSQSVARQANTGELFF; cdr3_nt: TGTGCCAGCTCACAGTCGGTCGCCAGACAGGCGAACACCGGGGAGCTGTTTTTT
d_call: -; v_call: TRBV11-2; clone_size: -; j_call: TRBJ1-6; cdr3_aa: CASSRDSFYNSYNSPLHF; cdr3_nt: TGTGCCAGCAGCCGAGACAGTTTCTATAACTCCTATAATTCACCCCTCCACTTT
d_call: TRBD1; v_call: TRBV7-6; clone_size: -; j_call: TRBJ2-5; cdr3_aa: CASSLGTGLGETQYF; cdr3_nt: TGTGCCAGCAGCTTAGGGACAGGGCTAGGGGAGACCCAGTACTTC
d_call: -; v_call: TRBV10-3; clone_size: -; j_call: TRBJ1-1; cdr3_aa: CAISESTFQAIGAFF; cdr3_nt: TGTGCCATCAGTGAGTCGACGTTTCAAGCGATCGGAGCTTTCTTT
d_call: -; v_call: TRBV4-1; clone_size: once; j_call: TRBJ2-3; cdr3_aa: CASSQVYSGSTDTQYF; cdr3_nt: TGCGCCAGCAGCCAAGTTTATAGCGGTAGCACAGATACGCAGTATTTT
d_call: -; v_call: TRBV4-2; clone_size: -; j_call: TRBJ1-2; cdr3_aa: CASSQDIGGDYGYTF; cdr3_nt: TGTGCCAGCAGCCAAGATATTGGGGGGGACTATGGCTACACCTTC